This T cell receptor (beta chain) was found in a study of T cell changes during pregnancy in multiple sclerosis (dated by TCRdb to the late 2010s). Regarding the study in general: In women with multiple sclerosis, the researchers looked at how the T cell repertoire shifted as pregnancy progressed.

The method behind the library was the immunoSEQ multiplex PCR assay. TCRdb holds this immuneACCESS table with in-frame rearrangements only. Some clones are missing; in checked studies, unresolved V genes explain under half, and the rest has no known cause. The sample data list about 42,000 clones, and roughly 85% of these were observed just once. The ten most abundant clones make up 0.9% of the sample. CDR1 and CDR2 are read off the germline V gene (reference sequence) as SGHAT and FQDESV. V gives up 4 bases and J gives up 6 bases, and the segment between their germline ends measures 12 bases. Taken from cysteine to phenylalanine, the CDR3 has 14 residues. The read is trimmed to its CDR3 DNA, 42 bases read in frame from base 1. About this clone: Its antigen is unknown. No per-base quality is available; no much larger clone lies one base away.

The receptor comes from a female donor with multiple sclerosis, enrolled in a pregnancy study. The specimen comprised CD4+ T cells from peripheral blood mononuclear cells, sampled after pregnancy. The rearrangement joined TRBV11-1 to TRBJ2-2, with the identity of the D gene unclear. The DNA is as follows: TGTGCCAGCAGCTCGAGACTTGCAGCCGGGGAGCTGTTTTTT. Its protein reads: CASSSRLAAGELFF.